This TCR beta chain was captured in a study of identical twins. General study results and limits: These conclusions were based on statistical analysis (cross-sectional, not following the same donors). A lower insertion count was a feature of abundant cord blood beta clonotypes, with no such feature in memory repertoires.

TCRdb re-called the 5' RACE reads through MiXCR, storing one row per CDR3 protein. The sample records about 240,000 distinct CDR3 sequences, roughly a tenth being singletons. V was clipped by 2 bases and J by 0 bases, with 7 bases between them. Germline V gene lookup returns CDR1 SGHTA and CDR2 FQGNSA. CDR3 length: 14 amino acids. Healthy Caucasians were all of the donors. At least ten counts were recorded for this clonotype. The antigen is undetermined. The chain employs TRBV7-2 and TRBJ1-1; D gene unclear. Sequenced: memory T cells sorted from blood. This TCR was recovered from a man aged 45-60 years in good health. CDR3 loop: CASSLRQLNTEAFF. The CDR3 coding sequence is TGTGCCAGCAGCTTACGCCAGTTGAACACTGAAGCTTTCTTT.